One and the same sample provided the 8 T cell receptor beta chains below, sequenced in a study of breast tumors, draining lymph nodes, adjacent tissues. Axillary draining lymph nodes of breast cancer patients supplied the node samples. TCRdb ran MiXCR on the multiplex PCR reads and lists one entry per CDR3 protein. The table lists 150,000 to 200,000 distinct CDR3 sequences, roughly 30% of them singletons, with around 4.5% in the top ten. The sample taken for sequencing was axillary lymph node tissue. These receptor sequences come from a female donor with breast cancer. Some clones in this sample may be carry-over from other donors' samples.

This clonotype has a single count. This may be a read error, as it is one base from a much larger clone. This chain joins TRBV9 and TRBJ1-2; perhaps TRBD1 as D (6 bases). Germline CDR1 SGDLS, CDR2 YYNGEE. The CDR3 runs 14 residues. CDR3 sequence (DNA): TGTGCCAGCGGCGTAGCCGGGGGCGGCTATGGCTACACCTTC. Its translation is CASGVAGGGYGYTF.

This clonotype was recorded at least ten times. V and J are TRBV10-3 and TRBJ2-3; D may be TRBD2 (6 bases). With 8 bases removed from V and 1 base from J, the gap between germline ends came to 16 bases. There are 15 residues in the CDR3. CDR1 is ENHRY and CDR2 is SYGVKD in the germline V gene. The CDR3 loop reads CAIGIGGEGTDTQYF. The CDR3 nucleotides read TGTGCCATCGGTATAGGAGGGGAAGGCACAGATACGCAGTATTTT.

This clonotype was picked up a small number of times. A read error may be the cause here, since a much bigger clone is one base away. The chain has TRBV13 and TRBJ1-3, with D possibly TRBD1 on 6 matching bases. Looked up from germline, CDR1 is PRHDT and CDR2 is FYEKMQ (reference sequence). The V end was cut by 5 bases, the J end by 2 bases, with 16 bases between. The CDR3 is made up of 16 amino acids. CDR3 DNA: TGTGCCAGCAGCAGGGGGGACGGGGCTACTGGAAACACCATATATTTT. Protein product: CASSRGDGATGNTIYF. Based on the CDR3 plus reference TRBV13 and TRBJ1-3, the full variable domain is AAGVIQSPRHLIKEKRETATLKCYPIPRHDTVYWYQQGPGQDPQFLISFYEKMQSDKGSIPDRFSAQQFSDYHSELNMSSLELGDSALYFCASSRGDGATGNTIYFGEGSWLTVV.

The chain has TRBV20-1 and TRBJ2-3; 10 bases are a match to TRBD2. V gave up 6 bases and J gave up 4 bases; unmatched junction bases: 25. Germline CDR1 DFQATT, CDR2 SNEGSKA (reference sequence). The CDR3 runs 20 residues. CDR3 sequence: CSAVRSPLAGSLSGPDTQYF. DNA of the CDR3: TGCAGTGCCGTCAGGTCCCCACTAGCGGGATCCCTCAGCGGACCAGATACGCAGTATTTT.

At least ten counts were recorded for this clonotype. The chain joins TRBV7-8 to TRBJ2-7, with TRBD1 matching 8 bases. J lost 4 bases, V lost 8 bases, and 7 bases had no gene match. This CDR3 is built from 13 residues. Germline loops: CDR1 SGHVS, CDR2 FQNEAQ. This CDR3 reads CASDRQGTYEQYF. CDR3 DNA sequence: TGTGCCAGCGACCGACAGGGGACGTACGAGCAGTACTTC.

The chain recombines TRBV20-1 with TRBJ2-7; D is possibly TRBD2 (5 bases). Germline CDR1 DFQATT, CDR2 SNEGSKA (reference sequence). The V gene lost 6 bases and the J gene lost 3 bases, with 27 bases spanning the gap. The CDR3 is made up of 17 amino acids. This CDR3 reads CSARAQAESNYGYEQYF. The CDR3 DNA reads TGCAGTGCGAGGGCCCAGGCGGAGAGTAACTATGGCTACGAGCAGTACTTC.

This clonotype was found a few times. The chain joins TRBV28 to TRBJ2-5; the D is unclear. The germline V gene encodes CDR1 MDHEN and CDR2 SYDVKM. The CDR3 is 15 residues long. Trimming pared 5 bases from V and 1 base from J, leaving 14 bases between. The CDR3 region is CASSALGSTQETQYF. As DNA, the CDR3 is TGTGCCAGCAGTGCACTGGGCAGCACCCAAGAGACCCAGTACTTC.

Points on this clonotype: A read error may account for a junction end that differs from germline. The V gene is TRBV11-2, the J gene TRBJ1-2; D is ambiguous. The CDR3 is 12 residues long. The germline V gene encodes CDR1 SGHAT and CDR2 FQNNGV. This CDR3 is CASSYEGDGCTF. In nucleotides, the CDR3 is TGTGCCAGCAGCTATGAGGGAGATGGCTGCACCTTC.